The 30 T cell receptor beta chains reported below all come from one sample, sequenced in a study of blood T cell repertoires in COVID-19. The repertoire was sequenced with immunoSEQ multiplex PCR; TCRdb's copy has only in-frame clones and lacks some. The sample has about 300,000 clones; around four fifths are singletons. The sample was peripheral blood. These receptors came from a woman aged 45 to 65 with acute or convalescent COVID-19.

This chain links TRBV11-3 with TRBJ1-1, with a possible D match to TRBD1 (6 bases). This CDR3 is 13 amino acids long. CDR1 SGHNT and CDR2 YENEEA come from the germline V gene. Trimming removed 5 bases from V and 2 bases from J, with 9 bases in between. The CDR3 region is CASSTDSNTEAFF. The CDR3, as DNA: TGTGCCAGCAGCACGGACAGTAACACTGAAGCTTTCTTT.

V usage is TRBV2 and J usage is TRBJ1-5, with D possibly matching TRBD1 (5 bases). The germline gives CDR1 SNHLY, CDR2 FYNNEI. The CDR3 length is 15 residues. Deletions cut 7 bases from V and 5 bases from J, with 18 bases between. The CDR3 loop reads CASTPDGGIDQPQHF. For the CDR3, the DNA is TGTGCCAGCACCCCTGATGGGGGGATCGATCAGCCCCAGCATTTT.

V usage is TRBV5-4 and J usage is TRBJ2-1; 10 bases are a match to TRBD2. The CDR3 consists of 16 residues. Germline V lookup: CDR1 SGHNT, CDR2 YYREEE (reference sequence). Germline trimming cut 3 bases from V and 2 bases from J; bases unmatched to any gene: 5. CDR3 sequence reads: CASSSGLASTYNEQFF. The CDR3 DNA follows: TGTGCCAGCAGCTCGGGACTAGCGTCGACCTACAATGAGCAGTTCTTC.

Concerning this clone: In the same sample, other DNA sequences code for this CDR3. The V call is TRBV18, the J call TRBJ2-7; no clear D gene. CDR1 KGHSH and CDR2 LQKENI come from the germline V gene. Deletions cut 3 bases from V and 0 bases from J, with 3 bases between. CDR3 size: 12 residues. CDR3 bases: TGTGCCAGCTCACCCAGCTCCTACGAGCAGTACTTC. Its protein is CASSPSSYEQYF. The variable domain in full, completed from reference TRBV18 and TRBJ2-7, reads NAGVMQNPRHLVRRRGQEARLRCSPMKGHSHVYWYRQLPEEGLKFMVYLQKENIIDESGMPKERFSAEFPKEGPSILRIQQVVRGDSAAYFCASSPSSYEQYFGPGTRLTVT.

The V gene is TRBV7-3, the J gene TRBJ1-4, with a tentative D call TRBD1 (6 bases). Germline CDR1 is SGHTA and CDR2 is FQGTGA. V dropped 2 bases and J dropped 8 bases, with 15 bases sitting between them. CDR3 length: 15 residues. CDR3 bases: TGTGCCAGCAGCTTATCAGGGGCTAAAGGGGAAAAACTGTTTTTT. This codes for CASSLSGAKGEKLFF.

J is TRBJ2-7 and V is TRBV5-4, with 7 bases identical to TRBD2. The J segment lost 5 bases and the V segment lost 0 bases, leaving 8 bases of the junction unmatched. CDR3 length equals 15 residues. Germline lookup yields CDR1 SGHNT and CDR2 YYREEE (reference sequence). CDR3 sequence (DNA): TGTGCCAGCAGCTTGGCCGGGGGGAGCAACCACGAGCAGTACTTC. This encodes CASSLAGGSNHEQYF. Supplemented by reference TRBV5-4 and TRBJ2-7, the full variable domain reads ETGVTQSPTHLIKTRGQQVTLRCSSQSGHNTVSWYQQALGQGPQFIFQYYREEENGRGNFPPRFSGLQFPNYSSELNVNALELDDSALYLCASSLAGGSNHEQYFGPGTRLTVT.

The CDR3: CANSGDRGDEQFF. In DNA form, the CDR3 reads TGTGCCAACTCCGGGGACAGGGGCGATGAGCAGTTCTTC. The chain has TRBV12-3 or TRBV12-4 and TRBJ2-1; 10 bases fit TRBD1. The CDR3 loop spans 13 amino acids. The ends lost 10 bases at V and 8 bases at J; junction bases unmatched: 8.

This chain joins TRBV28 and TRBJ1-1, with TRBD1 as a possible D gene (6 bases). The V gene lost 5 bases and the J gene lost 1 base, with 17 bases spanning the gap. The germline CDR1 and CDR2 sequences are MDHEN and SYDVKM. The CDR3 consists of 16 residues. As DNA, the CDR3 is TGTGCCAGCAGTAGGCAGGGGTCCCTTGCGAACACTGAAGCTTTCTTT. Translated, it gives CASSRQGSLANTEAFF.

The V and J genes are TRBV7-2 and TRBJ1-3; D is perhaps TRBD1 (5 bases). Germline assignment: CDR1 SGHTA and CDR2 FQGNSA. CDR3 length equals 15 residues. V lost 2 bases and J 1 base, leaving 9 bases between the germline ends. CDR3 residues: CASSLRSGSGNTIYF. The CDR3, as DNA: TGTGCCAGCAGCTTAAGGTCAGGGTCTGGAAACACCATATATTTT.

The chain has TRBV9 and TRBJ2-1; 12 positions agree with TRBD2. Germline CDR1 and CDR2: SGDLS and YYNGEE. V shed 0 bases and J 3 bases; nucleotides not matched to a gene: 1. The length of the CDR3 is 16 residues. CDR3 sequence (DNA): TGTGCCAGCAGCGTAGAACTAGCGGGAGGCTACAATGAGCAGTTCTTC. Translation gives CASSVELAGGYNEQFF.

The chain is built from TRBV4-3 and TRBJ2-1, with 10 bases aligning to TRBD2. Unmatched junction bases numbered 4, after V lost 4 bases and J lost 4 bases. From germline, CDR1 is LGHNA and CDR2 YSLEER. The CDR3 consists of 15 residues. CDR3 bases: TGCGCCAGCAGCCCAGGGACTAGCGTATACAATGAGCAGTTCTTC. Protein sequence: CASSPGTSVYNEQFF.

This clone was picked up a small number of times. The CDR3: CASSQGQPKMNTEAFF. The CDR3 coding sequence is TGTGCCAGCTCACAGGGACAGCCCAAGATGAACACTGAAGCTTTCTTT. V and J are TRBV18 and TRBJ1-1; 7 bases agree with TRBD1. Per germline, CDR1 KGHSH and CDR2 LQKENI. After removal of 4 bases from V and 0 bases from J, the junction contained 8 bases not matched to a gene. The CDR3 is 16 residues long.

This clone was seen once. The rearrangement joins TRBV5-8 to TRBJ2-7, with TRBD1 matching 10 bases. V lost 0 bases and J lost 6; bases outside the gene matches: 3. The CDR3 runs 14 residues. CDR1 SGHTS and CDR2 YDEGEE come from the germline V gene. As DNA, the CDR3 is TGTGCCAGCAGCTTGGGGTGGACAGGGGGCGAGCAGTACGTC. This codes for CASSLGWTGGEQYV.

The CDR3 bases are TGTGCCACCACTAGCCGACAGGGTGTTAGCTACACCTTC. Translating gives CATTSRQGVSYTF. The chain is built from TRBV27 and TRBJ1-2; 7 bases agree with TRBD1. J was trimmed by 9 bases and V by 10 bases; bases with no gene match: 14. The CDR3 length is 13 residues. Germline V gene data show CDR1 as MNHEY and CDR2 as SMNVEV (reference sequence).

The rearrangement joins TRBV11-2 to TRBJ1-2, with a tentative D call TRBD1 (5 bases). CDR1 SGHAT and CDR2 FQNNGV come from the germline V gene. Trimming cost V 0 bases and J 5 bases, with 16 bases left between them. The CDR3 extends over 16 amino acids. In DNA form, the CDR3 reads TGTGCCAGCAGCTTAGACCTTGGGGGGGACCTATATGGCTACACCTTC. This codes for CASSLDLGGDLYGYTF.

This clone was recorded a few times. The V call is TRBV5-6, the J call TRBJ2-7; TRBD2 aligns across 9 bases. This CDR3 spans 15 amino acids. CDR1 and CDR2 (germline): SGHDT, YYEEEE. The junction had 6 bases not matched to a gene; V was cut back by 4 bases and J by 1 base. DNA for the CDR3: TGTGCCAGCAGCCCCGGACTAGCGAAGTCCTACGAGCAGTACGTC. Amino acids: CASSPGLAKSYEQYV.

The chain has TRBV30 and TRBJ1-1, with D maybe TRBD1 (5 bases). This CDR3 comprises 15 residues. CDR1 and CDR2 (germline): GTSNPN, SVGIG (reference sequence). V was pared by 2 bases and J by 3 bases, with 16 bases between. CDR3 amino acids: CAWSPPAGQDTEAFF. For the CDR3, the DNA is TGTGCCTGGAGTCCCCCCGCAGGGCAGGACACTGAAGCTTTCTTT.

The rearrangement links TRBV9 to TRBJ1-3, with D tentatively TRBD1 (5 bases). The CDR3 covers 15 residues. Trimming shortened V by 4 bases and J by 4 bases, and 15 bases separated the two germline ends. Germline values: CDR1 SGDLS, CDR2 YYNGEE. CDR3 nucleotide sequence: TGTGCCAGCAGCTCCAGAAAAGGGGTCGGAAACACCATATATTTT. It specifies CASSSRKGVGNTIYF.

The CDR3 here is CASSLVPGGTDTQYF. Here the CDR3 DNA reads TGTGCCAGCAGCTTAGTTCCAGGAGGGACCGATACGCAGTATTTT. The V and J genes are TRBV7-2 and TRBJ2-3, with D perhaps TRBD2 (6 bases). The ends were cut back, 1 base at V and 6 bases at J, with 14 bases in the middle. The CDR3 is 15 amino acids. Germline lookup yields CDR1 SGHTA and CDR2 FQGNSA.

This clone occurred once. Other DNA sequences in the sample encode the same CDR3. J is TRBJ1-2 and V is TRBV14; 9 bases agree with TRBD1. With V trimmed by 4 bases and J by 8 bases, 5 bases remained unmatched. CDR1 is SGHDN, CDR2 FVKESK, per germline. The CDR3 extends over 13 amino acids. CDR3 in DNA: TGTGCCAGCAGCCCCCGACAGGGGGAAGGCTACACCTTC. Its translation: CASSPRQGEGYTF.

The J gene is TRBJ1-3, the V gene TRBV6-2 or TRBV6-3; unclear D gene. Germline lookup yields CDR1 MNHEY and CDR2 SVGEGT. With 4 bases removed from V and 4 bases from J, the gap between germline ends came to 11 bases. The CDR3 consists of 14 residues. The CDR3 loop reads CASSLEYSGNTIYF. CDR3 DNA: TGTGCCAGCAGTTTGGAGTACTCCGGAAACACCATATATTTT.

The chain links TRBV5-6 to TRBJ1-2, with D hard to call. Trimming shortened V by 4 bases and J by 7 bases, and 14 bases separated the two germline ends. Germline values: CDR1 SGHDT, CDR2 YYEEEE. The CDR3 extends over 13 amino acids. CDR3 sequence reads: CASSPLGSSGYTF. In DNA form, the CDR3 reads TGTGCCAGCAGCCCGCTAGGATCGTCTGGCTACACCTTC.

The chain has TRBV9 and TRBJ2-2, with D perhaps TRBD2 (6 bases). Deletions cut 3 bases from V and 2 bases from J, with 11 bases between. This CDR3 spans 15 amino acids. Germline V CDR1 and CDR2: SGDLS, YYNGEE. Written as DNA, the CDR3 is TGTGCCAGCAGCGGGGGGGACCGTAACACCGGGGAGCTGTTTTTT. Its protein product is CASSGGDRNTGELFF.

This chain joins TRBV6-5 and TRBJ1-1; the D is unclear. The V gene's germline CDR1 is MNHEY and CDR2 SVGAGI. Trimming cost V 2 bases and J 1 base, with 14 bases left between them. This CDR3 contains 16 residues. The CDR3 region is CASSYDRGMGNTEAFF. The CDR3, as DNA: TGTGCCAGCAGTTACGACCGCGGGATGGGGAACACTGAAGCTTTCTTT.

This rearrangement joins TRBV4-1 to TRBJ2-3, with TRBD2 matching 8 bases. The germline V gene has CDR1 MGHRA and CDR2 YSYEKL. The CDR3 is 20 amino acids. J was trimmed by 0 bases and V by 2 bases; bases with no gene match: 16. The CDR3 region is CASSQTLTGGAESSTDTQYF. CDR3 coding DNA: TGCGCCAGCAGCCAAACCCTTACGGGGGGGGCAGAATCTAGCACAGATACGCAGTATTTT.

The rearrangement uses TRBV6-6 and TRBJ1-3; a weak D match, TRBD1 (5 bases). Germline CDR1 MNHNY, CDR2 SVGAGI (reference sequence). CDR3 length: 16 residues. V was shortened by 4 bases and J by 0 bases, with 13 bases between the two germline ends. In DNA, the CDR3 is TGTGCCAGCAGTTTCAATACAGGAGACTCTGGAAACACCATATATTTT. Residues: CASSFNTGDSGNTIYF.

This chain joins TRBV7-9 and TRBJ1-1; 12 bases map to TRBD1. Per germline, CDR1 SEHNR and CDR2 FQNEAQ (reference sequence). Trimming removed 6 bases from V and 1 base from J; junction bases left unmatched: 6. CDR3 size: 16 residues. CDR3 amino acids: CASRPGTGGQNTEAFF. In DNA, the CDR3 is TGTGCCAGCAGACCCGGGACAGGGGGCCAGAACACTGAAGCTTTCTTT.

The chain carries TRBV6-2 or TRBV6-3 and TRBJ2-7; 7 bases are a match to TRBD2. J was trimmed by 5 bases and V by 4 bases; bases with no gene match: 8. The CDR3 covers 14 residues. Per germline, CDR1 MNHEY and CDR2 SVGEGT. The CDR3 DNA sequence: TGTGCCAGCAGTTTGGGCGGGAGAGGCCACGAGCAGTACTTC. As protein: CASSLGGRGHEQYF.

The V and J genes are TRBV4-1 and TRBJ1-3; D gene uncertain. The CDR3 has 15 residues. The germline V gene has CDR1 MGHRA and CDR2 YSYEKL. The V and J ends lost 6 bases and 4 bases respectively, with 16 bases between them. The CDR3 spells CASSPRNGLGNTIYF. The CDR3 DNA follows: TGCGCCAGCAGTCCAAGAAACGGGTTAGGAAACACCATATATTTT.

The rearrangement joins TRBV24-1 to TRBJ1-6; 8 bases map to TRBD1. Germline V lookup: CDR1 KGHDR, CDR2 SFDVKD. This CDR3 is built from 18 residues. Trimming cost V 4 bases and J 0 bases; bases outside gene matches: 7. Written as DNA, the CDR3 is TGTGCCACCAGTGAGGGCAGGGGGCCGATCTCCTATAATTCACCCCTCCACTTT. Its protein is CATSEGRGPISYNSPLHF.